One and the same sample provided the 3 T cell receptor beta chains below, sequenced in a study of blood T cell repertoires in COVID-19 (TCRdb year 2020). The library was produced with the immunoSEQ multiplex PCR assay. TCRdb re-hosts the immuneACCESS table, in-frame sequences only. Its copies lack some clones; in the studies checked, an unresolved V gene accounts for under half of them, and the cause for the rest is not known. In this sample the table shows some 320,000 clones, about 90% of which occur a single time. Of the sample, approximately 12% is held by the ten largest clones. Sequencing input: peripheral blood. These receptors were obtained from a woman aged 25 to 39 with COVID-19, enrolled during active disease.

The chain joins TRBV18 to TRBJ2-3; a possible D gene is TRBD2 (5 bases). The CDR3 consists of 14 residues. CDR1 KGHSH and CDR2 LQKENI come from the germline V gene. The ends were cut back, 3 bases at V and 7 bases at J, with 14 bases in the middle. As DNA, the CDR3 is TGTGCCAGCTCACCTGGAGGCCGAGGGAATACGCAGTATTTT. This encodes CASSPGGRGNTQYF.

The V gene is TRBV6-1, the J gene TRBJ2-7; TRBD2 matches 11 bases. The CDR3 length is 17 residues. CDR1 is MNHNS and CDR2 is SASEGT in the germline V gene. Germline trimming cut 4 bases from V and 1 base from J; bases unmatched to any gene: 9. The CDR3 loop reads CASSAVAGGIISYEQYF. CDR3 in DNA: TGTGCCAGCAGTGCGGTAGCGGGGGGGATTATTTCCTACGAGCAGTACTTC.

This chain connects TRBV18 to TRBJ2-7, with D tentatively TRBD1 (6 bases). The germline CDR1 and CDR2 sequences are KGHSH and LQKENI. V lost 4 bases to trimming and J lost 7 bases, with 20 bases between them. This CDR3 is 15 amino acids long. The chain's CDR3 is CASSLIRDTLSEQYF. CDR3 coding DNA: TGTGCCAGCTCACTGATCCGGGACACCCTTAGTGAGCAGTACTTC.